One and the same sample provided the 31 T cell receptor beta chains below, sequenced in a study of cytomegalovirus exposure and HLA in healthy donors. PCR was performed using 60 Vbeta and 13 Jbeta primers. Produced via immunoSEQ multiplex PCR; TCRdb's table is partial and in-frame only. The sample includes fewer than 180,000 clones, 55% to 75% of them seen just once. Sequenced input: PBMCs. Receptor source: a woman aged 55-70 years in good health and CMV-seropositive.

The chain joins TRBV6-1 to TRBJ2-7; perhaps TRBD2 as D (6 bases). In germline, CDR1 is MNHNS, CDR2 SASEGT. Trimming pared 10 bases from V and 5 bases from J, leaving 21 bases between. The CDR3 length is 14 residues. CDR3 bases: TGTGCCACCTATTTCTCCGGGGGTGCCAACGAGCAGTACTTC. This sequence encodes CATYFSGGANEQYF.

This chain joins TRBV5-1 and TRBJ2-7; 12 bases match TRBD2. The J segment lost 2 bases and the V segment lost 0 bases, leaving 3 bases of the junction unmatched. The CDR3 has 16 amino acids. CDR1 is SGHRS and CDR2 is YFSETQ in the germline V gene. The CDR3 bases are TGCGCCAGCAGCTTGGGGGCTAGCGGGAGGGCCTACGAGCAGTACTTC. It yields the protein CASSLGASGRAYEQYF.

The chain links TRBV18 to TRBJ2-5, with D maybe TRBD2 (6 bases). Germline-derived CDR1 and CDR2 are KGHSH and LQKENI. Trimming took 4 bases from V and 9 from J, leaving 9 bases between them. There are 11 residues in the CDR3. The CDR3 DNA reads TGTGCCAGCTCACTCCGCGGGGCCCAGTACTTC. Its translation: CASSLRGAQYF. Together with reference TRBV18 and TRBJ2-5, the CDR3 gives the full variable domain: NAGVMQNPRHLVRRRGQEARLRCSPMKGHSHVYWYRQLPEEGLKFMVYLQKENIIDESGMPKERFSAEFPKEGPSILRIQQVVRGDSAAYFCASSLRGAQYFGPGTRLLVL.

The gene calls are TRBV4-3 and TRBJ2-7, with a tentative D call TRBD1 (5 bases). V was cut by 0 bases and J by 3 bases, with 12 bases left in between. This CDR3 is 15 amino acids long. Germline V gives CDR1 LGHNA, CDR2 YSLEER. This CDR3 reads CASSQEPQGSYEQYF. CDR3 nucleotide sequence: TGCGCCAGCAGCCAAGAACCCCAGGGTAGCTACGAGCAGTACTTC.

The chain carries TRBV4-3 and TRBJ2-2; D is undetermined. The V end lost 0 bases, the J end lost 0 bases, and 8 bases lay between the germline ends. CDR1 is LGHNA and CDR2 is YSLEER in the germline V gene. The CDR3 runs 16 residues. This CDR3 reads CASSQETTPNTGELFF. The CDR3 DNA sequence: TGCGCCAGCAGCCAAGAAACTACTCCGAACACCGGGGAGCTGTTTTTT.

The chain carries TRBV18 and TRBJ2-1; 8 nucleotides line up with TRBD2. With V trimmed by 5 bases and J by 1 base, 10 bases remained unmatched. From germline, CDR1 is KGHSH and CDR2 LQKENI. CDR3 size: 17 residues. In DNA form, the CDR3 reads TGTGCCAGCTCAGTCACGGGGGGGGCCAGATCCTACAATGAGCAGTTCTTC. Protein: CASSVTGGARSYNEQFF.

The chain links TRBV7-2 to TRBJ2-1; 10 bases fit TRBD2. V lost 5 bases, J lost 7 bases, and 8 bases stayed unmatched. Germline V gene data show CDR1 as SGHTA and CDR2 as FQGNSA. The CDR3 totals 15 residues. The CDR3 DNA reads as TGTGCCAGCAGCCCTAGCGGGAGTCATCGGAATGAGCAGTTCTTC. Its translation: CASSPSGSHRNEQFF.

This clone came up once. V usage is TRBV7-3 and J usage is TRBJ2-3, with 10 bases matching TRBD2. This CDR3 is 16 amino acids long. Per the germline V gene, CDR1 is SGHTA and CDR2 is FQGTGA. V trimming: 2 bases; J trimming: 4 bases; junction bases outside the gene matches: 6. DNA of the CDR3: TGTGCCAGCAGCTTAGGGGCTAGCGGGAGCGCAGATACGCAGTATTTT. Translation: CASSLGASGSADTQYF. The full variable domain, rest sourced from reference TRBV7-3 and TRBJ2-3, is GAGVSQTPSNKVTEKGKYVELRCDPISGHTALYWYRQSLGQGPEFLIYFQGTGAADDSGLPNDRFFAVRPEGSVSTLKIQRTERGDSAVYLCASSLGASGSADTQYFGPGTRLTVL.

CDR3 coding DNA: TGCAGCGTTGAAGGCCTAGCGGGAAGAGAGACCCAGTACTTC. Its translation is CSVEGLAGRETQYF. The V call is TRBV29-1, the J call TRBJ2-5, with 9 positions matching TRBD2. CDR1 and CDR2 (germline): SQVTM, ANQGSEA. The CDR3 is made up of 14 amino acids. Losses at the gene ends were 1 base for V and 4 bases for J; bases not matched to a gene: 4.

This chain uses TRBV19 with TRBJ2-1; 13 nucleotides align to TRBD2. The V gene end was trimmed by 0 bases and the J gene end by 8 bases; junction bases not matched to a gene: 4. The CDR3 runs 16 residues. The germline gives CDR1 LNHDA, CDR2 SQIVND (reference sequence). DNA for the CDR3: TGTGCCAGTAGTATAGAACCCACTAGCGGGAGGGATGAGCAGTTCTTC. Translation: CASSIEPTSGRDEQFF.

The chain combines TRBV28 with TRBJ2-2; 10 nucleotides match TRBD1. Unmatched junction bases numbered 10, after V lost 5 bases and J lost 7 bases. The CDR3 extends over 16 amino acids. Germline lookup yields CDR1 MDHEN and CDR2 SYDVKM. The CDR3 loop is CASSVPGQGGGGELFF. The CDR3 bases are TGTGCCAGCAGTGTCCCTGGACAGGGGGGTGGCGGGGAGCTGTTTTTT. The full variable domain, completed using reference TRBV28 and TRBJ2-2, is DVKVTQSSRYLVKRTGEKVFLECVQDMDHENMFWYRQDPGLGLRLIYFSYDVKMKEKGDIPEGYSVSREKKERFSLILESASTNQTSMYLCASSVPGQGGGGELFFGEGSRLTVL.

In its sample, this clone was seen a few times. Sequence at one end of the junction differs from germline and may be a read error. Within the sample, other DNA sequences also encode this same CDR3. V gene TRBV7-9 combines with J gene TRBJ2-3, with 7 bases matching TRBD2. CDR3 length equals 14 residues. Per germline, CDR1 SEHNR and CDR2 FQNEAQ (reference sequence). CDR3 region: CASSFTSGTDTQYF. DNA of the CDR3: TGTGCGAGCAGCTTCACTAGCGGCACAGATACGCAGTATTTT.

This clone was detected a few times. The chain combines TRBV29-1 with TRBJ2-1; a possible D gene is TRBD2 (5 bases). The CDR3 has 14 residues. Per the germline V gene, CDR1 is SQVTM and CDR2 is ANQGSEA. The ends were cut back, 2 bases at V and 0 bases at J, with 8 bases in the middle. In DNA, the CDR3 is TGCAGCGTTGAACCTAGCAACTCCTACAATGAGCAGTTCTTC. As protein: CSVEPSNSYNEQFF.

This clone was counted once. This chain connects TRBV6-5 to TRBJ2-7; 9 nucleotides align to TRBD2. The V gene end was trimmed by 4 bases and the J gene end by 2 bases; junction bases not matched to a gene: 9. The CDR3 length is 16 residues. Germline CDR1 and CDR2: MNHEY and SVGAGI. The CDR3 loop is CASSLAGVQLAYEQYF. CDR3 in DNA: TGTGCCAGCAGTTTAGCGGGAGTACAGCTGGCCTACGAGCAGTACTTC.

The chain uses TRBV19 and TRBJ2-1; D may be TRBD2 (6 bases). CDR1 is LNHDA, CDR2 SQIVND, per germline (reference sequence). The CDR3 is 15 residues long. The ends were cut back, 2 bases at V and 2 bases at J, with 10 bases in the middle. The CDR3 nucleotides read TGTGCCAGTAGTATATACGGGGGACCCTACAATGAGCAGTTCTTC. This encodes CASSIYGGPYNEQFF.

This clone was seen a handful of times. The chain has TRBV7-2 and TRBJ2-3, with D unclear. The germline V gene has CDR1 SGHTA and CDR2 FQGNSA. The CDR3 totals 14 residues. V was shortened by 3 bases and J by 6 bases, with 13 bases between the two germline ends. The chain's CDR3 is CASSFSGYRDTQYF. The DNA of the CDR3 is TGTGCCAGCAGCTTCTCCGGGTATAGGGATACGCAGTATTTT.

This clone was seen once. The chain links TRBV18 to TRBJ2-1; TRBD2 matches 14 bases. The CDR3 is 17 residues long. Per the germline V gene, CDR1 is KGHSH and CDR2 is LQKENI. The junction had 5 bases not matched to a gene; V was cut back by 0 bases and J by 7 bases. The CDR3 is CASSPPGLAGVRNEQFF. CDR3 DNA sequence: TGTGCCAGCTCACCACCGGGACTAGCGGGAGTACGGAATGAGCAGTTCTTC.

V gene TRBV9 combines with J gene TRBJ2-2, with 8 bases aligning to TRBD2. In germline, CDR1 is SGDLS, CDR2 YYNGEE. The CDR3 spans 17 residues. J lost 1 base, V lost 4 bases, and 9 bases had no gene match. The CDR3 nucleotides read TGTGCCAGCAGCCCCTCGGGGGGGGCAGGGAACACCGGGGAGCTGTTTTTT. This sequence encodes CASSPSGGAGNTGELFF.

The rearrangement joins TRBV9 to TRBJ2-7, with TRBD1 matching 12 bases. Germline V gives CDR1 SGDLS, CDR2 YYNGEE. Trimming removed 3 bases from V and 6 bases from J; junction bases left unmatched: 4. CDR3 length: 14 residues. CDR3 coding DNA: TGTGCCAGCAGCGCCGGGACAGGGGGCATCGAGCAGTACTTC. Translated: CASSAGTGGIEQYF. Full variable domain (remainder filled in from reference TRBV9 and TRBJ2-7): DSGVTQTPKHLITATGQRVTLRCSPRSGDLSVYWYQQSLDQGLQFLIQYYNGEERAKGNILERFSAQQFPDLHSELNLSSLELGDSALYFCASSAGTGGIEQYFGPGTRLTVT.

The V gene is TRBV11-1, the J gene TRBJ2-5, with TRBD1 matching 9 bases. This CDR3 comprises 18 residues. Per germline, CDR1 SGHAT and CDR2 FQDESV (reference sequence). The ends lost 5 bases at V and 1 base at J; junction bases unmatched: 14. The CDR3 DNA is TGTGCCAGCAGCCCCCTAGGGTGGTCGACAGGGGGCCAAGAGACCCAGTACTTC. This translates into CASSPLGWSTGGQETQYF.

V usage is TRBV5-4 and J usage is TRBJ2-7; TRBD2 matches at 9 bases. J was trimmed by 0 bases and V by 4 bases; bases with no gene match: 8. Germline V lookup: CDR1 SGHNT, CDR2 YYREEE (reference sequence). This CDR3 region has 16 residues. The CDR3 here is CASSHGASGASYEQYF. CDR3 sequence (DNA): TGTGCCAGCAGCCACGGGGCTAGCGGGGCCTCCTACGAGCAGTACTTC.

The CDR3 protein is CASSQDPGEQYF. CDR3 sequence (DNA): TGCGCCAGCAGCCAAGATCCGGGGGAGCAGTACTTC. The chain is built from TRBV4-1 and TRBJ2-7, with a weak D call TRBD2 (5 bases). The CDR3 consists of 12 residues. V was shortened by 0 bases and J by 7 bases, with 7 bases between the two germline ends. Germline V gene data show CDR1 as MGHRA and CDR2 as YSYEKL.

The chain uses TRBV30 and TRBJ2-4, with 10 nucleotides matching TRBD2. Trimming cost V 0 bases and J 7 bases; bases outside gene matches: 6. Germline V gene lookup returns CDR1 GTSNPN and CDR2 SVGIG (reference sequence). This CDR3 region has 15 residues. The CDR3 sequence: CAWSVMSSGSNIQYF. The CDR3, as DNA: TGTGCCTGGAGTGTAATGTCTAGCGGGAGTAACATTCAGTACTTC.

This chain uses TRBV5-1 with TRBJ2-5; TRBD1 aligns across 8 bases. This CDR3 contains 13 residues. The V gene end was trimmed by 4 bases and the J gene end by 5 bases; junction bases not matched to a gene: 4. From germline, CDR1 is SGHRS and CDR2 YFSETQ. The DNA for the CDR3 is TGCGCCAGCAGCCAGGGGGCTGGGGAGACCCAGTACTTC. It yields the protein CASSQGAGETQYF.

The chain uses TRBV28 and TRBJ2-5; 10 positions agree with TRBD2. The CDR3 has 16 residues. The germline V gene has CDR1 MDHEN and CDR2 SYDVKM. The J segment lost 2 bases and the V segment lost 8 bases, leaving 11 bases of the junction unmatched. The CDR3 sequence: CASGSKAGGQQETQYF. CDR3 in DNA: TGTGCCAGCGGCTCTAAAGCGGGAGGGCAGCAAGAGACCCAGTACTTC. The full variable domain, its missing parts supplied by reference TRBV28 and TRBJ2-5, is DVKVTQSSRYLVKRTGEKVFLECVQDMDHENMFWYRQDPGLGLRLIYFSYDVKMKEKGDIPEGYSVSREKKERFSLILESASTNQTSMYLCASGSKAGGQQETQYFGPGTRLLVL.

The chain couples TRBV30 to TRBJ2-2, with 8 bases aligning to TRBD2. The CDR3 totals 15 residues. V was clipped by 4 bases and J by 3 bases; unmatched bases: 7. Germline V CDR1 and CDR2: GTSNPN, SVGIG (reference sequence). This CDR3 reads CAWMISGTYTGELFF. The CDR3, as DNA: TGTGCCTGGATGATTAGCGGGACCTACACCGGGGAGCTGTTTTTT.

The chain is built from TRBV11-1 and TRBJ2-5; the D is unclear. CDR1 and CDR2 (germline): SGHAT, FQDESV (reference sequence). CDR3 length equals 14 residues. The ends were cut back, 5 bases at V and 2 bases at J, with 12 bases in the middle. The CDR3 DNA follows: TGTGCCAGCAGCATGAGACACAGACAAGAGACCCAGTACTTC. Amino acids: CASSMRHRQETQYF.

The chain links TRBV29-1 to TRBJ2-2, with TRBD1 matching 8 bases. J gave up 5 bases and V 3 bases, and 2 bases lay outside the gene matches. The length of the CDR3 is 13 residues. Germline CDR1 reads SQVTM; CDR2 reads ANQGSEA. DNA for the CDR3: TGCAGCGTTGACAGGGGGCGAACCGGGGAGCTGTTTTTT. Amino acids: CSVDRGRTGELFF.

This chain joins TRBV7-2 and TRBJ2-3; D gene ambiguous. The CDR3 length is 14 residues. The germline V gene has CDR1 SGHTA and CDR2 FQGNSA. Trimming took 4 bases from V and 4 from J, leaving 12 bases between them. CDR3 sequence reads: CASSSILSADTQYF. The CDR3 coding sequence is TGTGCCAGCAGCTCTATCCTAAGCGCAGATACGCAGTATTTT.

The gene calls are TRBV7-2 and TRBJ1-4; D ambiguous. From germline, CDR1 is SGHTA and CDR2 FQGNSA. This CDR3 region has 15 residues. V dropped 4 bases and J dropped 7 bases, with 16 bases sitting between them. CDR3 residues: CASSSGFGMGEKLFF. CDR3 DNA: TGTGCCAGCAGCTCAGGCTTCGGCATGGGTGAAAAACTGTTTTTT.

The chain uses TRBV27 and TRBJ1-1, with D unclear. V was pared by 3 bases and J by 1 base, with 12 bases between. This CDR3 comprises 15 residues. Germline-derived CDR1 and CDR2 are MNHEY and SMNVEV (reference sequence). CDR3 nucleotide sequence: TGTGCCAGCAGTTTTCATCCCTCCGGGAACACTGAAGCTTTCTTT. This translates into CASSFHPSGNTEAFF.